Shown below are 14 T cell receptor beta chains from a single sample sequenced in a study of blood T cell repertoires in COVID-19. Generated by immunoSEQ multiplex PCR, the TCRdb table keeps only in-frame clones and is missing some. The table has approximately 61,000 clones, approximately 77% seen once. What was sequenced was peripheral blood. These receptors came from a human donor in a cohort sampled during active COVID-19.

This chain joins TRBV18 and TRBJ1-1, with TRBD1 identical over 9 bases. The CDR3 consists of 14 residues. Germline V gene data show CDR1 as KGHSH and CDR2 as LQKENI. The V segment lost 8 bases and the J segment 1 base; nucleotides outside the gene matches: 5. The CDR3 bases are TGTGCCAGCACCACAGGGGGCTCGAACACTGAAGCTTTCTTT. Its protein product is CASTTGGSNTEAFF.

The chain joins TRBV12-3 or TRBV12-4 to TRBJ2-2; unclear D gene. V was trimmed by 6 bases and J by 6 bases, leaving 8 bases between them. This CDR3 is built from 12 residues. CDR3 nucleotides: TGTGCCAGCAGCCACAACGCCGGGGAGCTGTTTTTT. This translates into CASSHNAGELFF.

This clone was observed a handful of times. The chain carries TRBV5-1 and TRBJ1-2; no definite D call. There are 14 residues in the CDR3. Looked up from germline, CDR1 is SGHRS and CDR2 is YFSETQ. The ends were cut back, 5 bases at V and 0 bases at J, with 11 bases in the middle. CDR3 loop: CASREGVANYGYTF. The DNA for the CDR3 is TGCGCCAGCAGAGAGGGAGTCGCTAACTATGGCTACACCTTC.

The rearrangement joins TRBV5-5 to TRBJ2-5; 9 positions agree with TRBD1. The V segment lost 3 bases and the J segment 5 bases; nucleotides outside the gene matches: 8. CDR1 SGHKS and CDR2 YYEKEE come from the germline V gene (reference sequence). CDR3 length: 15 amino acids. CDR3 residues: CASSWGQGEVETQYF. Here the CDR3 DNA reads TGTGCCAGCAGCTGGGGACAGGGTGAAGTCGAGACCCAGTACTTC. Together with reference TRBV5-5 and TRBJ2-5, the CDR3 gives the full variable domain: DAGVTQSPTHLIKTRGQQVTLRCSPISGHKSVSWYQQVLGQGPQFIFQYYEKEERGRGNFPDRFSARQFPNYSSELNVNALLLGDSALYLCASSWGQGEVETQYFGPGTRLLVL.

The chain carries TRBV4-2 and TRBJ2-5, with D possibly being TRBD1 (5 bases). Germline V gene sequence: CDR1 LGHNA, CDR2 YNFKEQ. The CDR3 is made up of 15 amino acids. V was cut by 0 bases and J by 7 bases, with 15 bases left in between. CDR3 DNA sequence: TGTGCCAGCAGCCAAGATCTTGGCAGGGTGGCGACCCAGTACTTC. Translating it yields CASSQDLGRVATQYF.

The rearrangement joins TRBV20-1 to TRBJ2-5; D is unclear. Trimming took off 3 bases at V and 2 bases at J, with 4 bases between the two ends. The germline CDR1 and CDR2 sequences are DFQATT and SNEGSKA (reference sequence). This CDR3 spans 11 amino acids. The CDR3, as DNA: TGCAGTGCTAGCAGGCAAGAGACCCAGTACTTC. Amino acid sequence: CSASRQETQYF.

The rearrangement links TRBV28 to TRBJ2-7; possibly TRBD2 for D (5 bases). Trimming stripped 7 bases from V and 5 bases from J, with 18 bases between. The CDR3 totals 14 residues. Per germline, CDR1 MDHEN and CDR2 SYDVKM. The CDR3 DNA sequence: TGTGCCAGCACCTTTGGGTCGACCGGGAACGAGCAGTACTTC. Protein: CASTFGSTGNEQYF. The complete variable domain, with remaining parts taken from reference TRBV28 and TRBJ2-7, reads DVKVTQSSRYLVKRTGEKVFLECVQDMDHENMFWYRQDPGLGLRLIYFSYDVKMKEKGDIPEGYSVSREKKERFSLILESASTNQTSMYLCASTFGSTGNEQYFGPGTRLTVT.

This chain connects TRBV19 to TRBJ1-1, with TRBD1 matching over 9 bases. The ends lost 7 bases at V and 1 base at J; junction bases unmatched: 7. There are 15 residues in the CDR3. Germline V gene data show CDR1 as LNHDA and CDR2 as SQIVND (reference sequence). The CDR3 nucleotides read TGTGCCAGTAACTCACAGGGGGCAACGAACACTGAAGCTTTCTTT. Its translation is CASNSQGATNTEAFF.

The table lists this clone with a count of one. The CDR3 sequence is CAISAKVGGNYGYTF. CDR3 sequence (DNA): TGTGCCATCAGTGCCAAGGTGGGGGGGAACTATGGCTACACCTTC. The genes are TRBV10-3 and TRBJ1-2; D perhaps matches TRBD1 (5 bases). The germline V and J ends were trimmed by 4 bases and 2 bases, with 14 bases remaining between them. The CDR3 length is 15 residues. Germline V CDR1 and CDR2: ENHRY, SYGVKD.

The chain employs TRBV7-2 and TRBJ2-5; the match to TRBD2 covers 10 bases. Unmatched junction bases numbered 2, after V lost 5 bases and J lost 5 bases. Germline values: CDR1 SGHTA, CDR2 FQGNSA. There are 13 residues in the CDR3. Here the CDR3 DNA reads TGTGCCAGCAGCAAGGGACTAGCGGAGACCCAGTACTTC. Protein: CASSKGLAETQYF.

The rearrangement uses TRBV7-2 and TRBJ2-2; D may be TRBD2 (6 bases). Germline V gene sequence: CDR1 SGHTA, CDR2 FQGNSA. The CDR3 sequence is 15 residues long. The V and J ends lost 7 bases and 1 base respectively, with 13 bases between them. CDR3 in amino acids: CASMLVGGNTGELFF. CDR3 bases: TGTGCCAGCATGTTAGTGGGGGGGAACACCGGGGAGCTGTTTTTT.

This chain uses TRBV19 with TRBJ2-1, with 7 bases aligning to TRBD1. From germline, CDR1 is LNHDA and CDR2 SQIVND (reference sequence). After removal of 8 bases from V and 7 bases from J, the junction contained 8 bases not matched to a gene. The CDR3 has 13 amino acids. CDR3 nucleotide sequence: TGTGCCAGTGGGCGGCAGGGGGTAAATGAGCAGTTCTTC. As protein: CASGRQGVNEQFF.

The V gene is TRBV29-1, the J gene TRBJ2-5; D uncertain. Germline CDR1 reads SQVTM; CDR2 reads ANQGSEA. CDR3 length equals 14 residues. V was shortened by 1 base and J by 6 bases, with 15 bases between the two germline ends. Here the CDR3 reads CSVEGPRQEKTQYF. In nucleotides, the CDR3 is TGCAGCGTTGAAGGGCCCCGGCAGGAAAAGACCCAGTACTTC.

This clone showed up just a few times. The V and J genes are TRBV19 and TRBJ2-2, with a weak D call TRBD2 (6 bases). This CDR3 is built from 13 residues. Between the trimmed V and J ends, which lost 2 bases and 8 bases, there was a span of 9 bases. Germline V lookup: CDR1 LNHDA, CDR2 SQIVND (reference sequence). The CDR3 region is CASSIRGKGELFF. The CDR3 DNA reads TGTGCCAGTAGTATACGGGGGAAGGGGGAGCTGTTTTTT.